What follows are 23 T cell receptor beta chains derived from one specimen sequenced in a study of blood T cell repertoires in COVID-19. This table comes from immunoSEQ multiplex PCR, and its TCRdb copy is limited to in-frame clones, with some not included. Here the sample spans around 120,000 clones, about 90% being singletons. Sequenced: peripheral blood. These receptors originate from a human donor in a cohort sampled during active COVID-19.

V usage is TRBV11-2 and J usage is TRBJ2-5; D may be TRBD1 (6 bases). The germline V and J ends were trimmed by 5 bases and 7 bases, with 17 bases remaining between them. Germline V lookup: CDR1 SGHAT, CDR2 FQNNGV. The CDR3 has 14 amino acids. The CDR3 region has the DNA TGTGCCAGCAGCGCCGGAGATTCAGGGGTGACCCAGTACTTC. The encoded protein is CASSAGDSGVTQYF.

The chain employs TRBV30 and TRBJ1-2; no definite D call. The CDR3 covers 14 residues. The ends were cut back, 4 bases at V and 3 bases at J, with 15 bases in the middle. Germline-derived CDR1 and CDR2 are GTSNPN and SVGIG (reference sequence). DNA for the CDR3: TGTGCCTGGACCCAAGGAGGAGAATACTATGGCTACACCTTC. Its protein is CAWTQGGEYYGYTF.

The J gene is TRBJ2-5, the V gene TRBV2; D remains unclear. The germline CDR1 and CDR2 sequences are SNHLY and FYNNEI. V was clipped by 6 bases and J by 2 bases, with 13 bases between them. This CDR3 has 14 residues. CDR3 protein: CASSLSRGQETQYF. For the CDR3, the DNA is TGTGCCAGCAGCCTTTCGCGAGGTCAAGAGACCCAGTACTTC.

The sample holds a few counts of this clone. V gene TRBV2 combines with J gene TRBJ2-2; 9 bases are a match to TRBD2. Germline lookup yields CDR1 SNHLY and CDR2 FYNNEI. Losses at the gene ends were 4 bases for V and 7 bases for J; bases not matched to a gene: 7. The CDR3 is made up of 15 amino acids. CDR3 region: CASSVRLAGNGELFF. For the CDR3, the DNA is TGTGCCAGCAGTGTCAGGCTAGCGGGGAACGGGGAGCTGTTTTTT.

The sample holds a few counts of this clone. V usage is TRBV6-5 and J usage is TRBJ2-7; 7 bases map to TRBD1. Trimming at V came to 5 bases and at J to 2 bases, leaving 6 bases not matched to a gene. The V gene's germline CDR1 is MNHEY and CDR2 SVGAGI. The CDR3 consists of 14 residues. The CDR3 is CASSPRQGPYEQYF. The CDR3 bases are TGTGCCAGCAGTCCCCGACAGGGACCCTACGAGCAGTACTTC.

The gene calls are TRBV19 and TRBJ2-3; 8 bases align to TRBD2. This CDR3 has 14 residues. After removal of 4 bases from V and 1 base from J, the junction contained 1 base not matched to a gene. CDR1 and CDR2 from the germline V gene are LNHDA and SQIVND (reference sequence). CDR3 in DNA: TGTGCCAGTAGTACGGGAGGGGGCACAGATACGCAGTATTTT. Translated, it gives CASSTGGGTDTQYF.

V and J are TRBV28 and TRBJ2-2; a possible D gene is TRBD1 (6 bases). Trimming pared 3 bases from V and 7 bases from J, leaving 12 bases between. Germline lookup yields CDR1 MDHEN and CDR2 SYDVKM. This CDR3 region has 14 residues. CDR3 in DNA: TGTGCCAGCAGTTTGGGCCAGGGGTACGGGGAGCTGTTTTTT. This encodes CASSLGQGYGELFF.

This rearrangement joins TRBV5-1 to TRBJ2-1; tentatively, D is TRBD2 (8 bases). The germline CDR1 and CDR2 sequences are SGHRS and YFSETQ. The CDR3 is 17 residues long. Trimming shortened V by 0 bases and J by 8 bases, and 21 bases separated the two germline ends. This CDR3 reads CASSLVVLAEGGYEQFF. Written as DNA, the CDR3 is TGCGCCAGCAGCTTGGTGGTACTAGCGGAAGGGGGCTATGAGCAGTTCTTC.

This chain links TRBV30 with TRBJ1-4, with TRBD1 matching 7 bases. This CDR3 is 13 amino acids long. From germline, CDR1 is GTSNPN and CDR2 SVGIG (reference sequence). J gave up 3 bases and V 6 bases, and 4 bases lay outside the gene matches. The DNA of the CDR3 is TGTGCCTGTAATACAGGGGCTAATGAAAAACTGTTTTTT. This gives the protein CACNTGANEKLFF.

In this sample, this clone turned up a few times. The rearrangement uses TRBV11-2 and TRBJ1-5, with D tentatively TRBD1 (5 bases). This CDR3 spans 14 amino acids. CDR1 SGHAT and CDR2 FQNNGV come from the germline V gene. V gave up 4 bases and J gave up 9 bases, with 16 bases separating them. The CDR3 DNA reads as TGTGCCAGCAGCTCGGGGGACCGAAAGAGGCCCCAGCATTTT. Its translation is CASSSGDRKRPQHF.

V and J are TRBV11-2 and TRBJ2-3; 8 bases are a match to TRBD1. Per the germline V gene, CDR1 is SGHAT and CDR2 is FQNNGV. J gave up 2 bases and V 7 bases, and 5 bases lay outside the gene matches. The CDR3 sequence is 14 residues long. The CDR3 nucleotides are TGTGCCAGCATCCGACAGGGGTTCACAGATACGCAGTATTTT. Its protein product is CASIRQGFTDTQYF.

The chain recombines TRBV5-6 with TRBJ2-5, with 7 positions matching TRBD2. J lost 3 bases, V lost 3 bases, and 11 bases had no gene match. Germline lookup yields CDR1 SGHDT and CDR2 YYEEEE. The CDR3 runs to 16 residues. The CDR3 spells CASSSLRAGREETQYF. Here the CDR3 DNA reads TGTGCCAGCAGCTCCTTAAGGGCGGGGAGGGAAGAGACCCAGTACTTC. Drawing the rest from reference TRBV5-6 and TRBJ2-5, the complete variable domain is DAGVTQSPTHLIKTRGQQVTLRCSPKSGHDTVSWYQQALGQGPQFIFQYYEEEERQRGNFPDRFSGHQFPNYSSELNVNALLLGDSALYLCASSSLRAGREETQYFGPGTRLLVL.

The chain combines TRBV18 with TRBJ1-1; no clear D gene. Germline CDR1 KGHSH, CDR2 LQKENI. V was shortened by 6 bases and J by 0 bases, with 14 bases between the two germline ends. This CDR3 has 15 residues. The CDR3 DNA follows: TGTGCCAGCTCGCCAGCGGCGGGGATGAACACTGAAGCTTTCTTT. This translates into CASSPAAGMNTEAFF. Complete variable domain (other parts from reference TRBV18 and TRBJ1-1): NAGVMQNPRHLVRRRGQEARLRCSPMKGHSHVYWYRQLPEEGLKFMVYLQKENIIDESGMPKERFSAEFPKEGPSILRIQQVVRGDSAAYFCASSPAAGMNTEAFFGQGTRLTVV.

The rearrangement links TRBV12-3 or TRBV12-4 to TRBJ2-7; perhaps TRBD1 as D (6 bases). The CDR3 spans 13 residues. The V and J ends lost 6 bases and 5 bases respectively, with 14 bases between them. The CDR3 here is CASSTDRMDEQYF. Here the CDR3 DNA reads TGTGCCAGCAGCACGGACAGAATGGACGAGCAGTACTTC.

The chain employs TRBV6-5 and TRBJ1-2; possibly TRBD1 for D (5 bases). The CDR3 runs 15 residues. Trimming left V 6 bases short and J 3 bases short, with 17 bases between. Germline V gene lookup returns CDR1 MNHEY and CDR2 SVGAGI. The DNA for the CDR3 is TGTGCCAGCAGGGACGGACTACGCAGGGACTATGGCTACACCTTC. This sequence encodes CASRDGLRRDYGYTF.

This clone was counted ten times or more. The genes are TRBV7-9 and TRBJ1-3, with TRBD1 identical over 9 bases. The ends lost 3 bases at V and 2 bases at J; junction bases unmatched: 5. CDR3 size: 16 residues. Germline CDR1 SEHNR, CDR2 FQNEAQ (reference sequence). The DNA for the CDR3 is TGTGCCAGCAGCTTCCTACAGGGGGCGGCTGGAAACACCATATATTTT. Amino acids: CASSFLQGAAGNTIYF.

The chain is built from TRBV4-1 and TRBJ2-7; D is possibly TRBD2 (6 bases). Germline CDR1 is MGHRA and CDR2 is YSYEKL. The CDR3 totals 16 residues. V shed 3 bases and J shed 4 bases, with 19 bases lying between them. CDR3 sequence reads: CASSQVGRGLSYEQYF. CDR3 DNA: TGCGCCAGCAGCCAGGTAGGGCGGGGACTTTCTTACGAGCAGTACTTC.

This clone occurred once. V and J are TRBV11-2 and TRBJ2-1; TRBD1 might be the D (6 bases). This CDR3 is built from 17 residues. CDR1 SGHAT and CDR2 FQNNGV come from the germline V gene. V lost 7 bases and J lost 5, with 24 bases in between. This CDR3 reads CASTFRVTGISNNEQFF. As DNA, the CDR3 is TGTGCCAGCACCTTCCGGGTTACAGGGATATCTAACAATGAGCAGTTCTTC.

The V call is TRBV7-3, the J call TRBJ1-1; D is uncertain. With 0 bases removed from V and 3 bases from J, the gap between germline ends came to 5 bases. This CDR3 comprises 13 residues. Germline V gene sequence: CDR1 SGHTA, CDR2 FQGTGA. The CDR3 DNA is TGTGCCAGCAGCTTAACTCTTTACACTGAAGCTTTCTTT. Translating gives CASSLTLYTEAFF.

The genes are TRBV19 and TRBJ1-1, with D perhaps TRBD1 (5 bases). Germline values: CDR1 LNHDA, CDR2 SQIVND (reference sequence). This CDR3 contains 14 residues. Trimming removed 4 bases from V and 4 bases from J, with 13 bases in between. The CDR3 DNA sequence: TGTGCCAGTAGTACCCAGACAGACGCCACTGAAGCTTTCTTT. Protein: CASSTQTDATEAFF.

The V gene is TRBV30, the J gene TRBJ1-1; D remains ambiguous. CDR1 GTSNPN and CDR2 SVGIG come from the germline V gene (reference sequence). Trimming took off 2 bases at V and 1 base at J, with 11 bases between the two ends. This CDR3 has 14 amino acids. The CDR3 sequence is CAWSWGGGNTEAFF. The CDR3 DNA reads TGTGCCTGGAGTTGGGGTGGAGGGAACACTGAAGCTTTCTTT.

This chain connects TRBV5-1 to TRBJ1-4, with D maybe TRBD1 (6 bases). This CDR3 spans 14 amino acids. Trimming shortened V by 4 bases and J by 6 bases, and 13 bases separated the two germline ends. Germline V gene lookup returns CDR1 SGHRS and CDR2 YFSETQ. The CDR3 spells CASSLSGGDEKLFF. For the CDR3, the DNA is TGCGCCAGCAGCCTAAGTGGGGGCGATGAAAAACTGTTTTTT. The full variable domain, completed using reference TRBV5-1 and TRBJ1-4, is KAGVTQTPRYLIKTRGQQVTLSCSPISGHRSVSWYQQTPGQGLQFLFEYFSETQRNKGNFPGRFSGRQFSNSRSEMNVSTLELGDSALYLCASSLSGGDEKLFFGSGTQLSVL.

The CDR3: CASSLVLGGSFGGWTF. For the CDR3, the DNA is TGTGCCAGCAGTTTAGTTCTTGGGGGGTCTTTTGGAGGGTGGACCTTC. V gene TRBV27 combines with J gene TRBJ1-2, with a tentative D call TRBD1 (5 bases). CDR1 MNHEY and CDR2 SMNVEV come from the germline V gene (reference sequence). The length of the CDR3 is 16 residues. Trimming shortened V by 2 bases and J by 14 bases, and 27 bases separated the two germline ends.